A single sample gave rise to the 4 T cell receptor beta chains below, sequenced in a study of cytomegalovirus exposure and HLA in healthy donors. It was with 60 Vbeta and 13 Jbeta primers that the PCR ran. Profiled with immunoSEQ multiplex PCR; TCRdb holds only in-frame clones, not every one. Among more than 110,000 clones listed, about four fifths were seen once. Source material: PBMCs. These receptors were taken from a man aged 40-50 years in good health and CMV-seropositive.

The chain employs TRBV30 and TRBJ1-1, with D possibly TRBD1 on 5 matching bases. This CDR3 comprises 12 residues. The V end was cut by 4 bases, the J end by 4 bases, with 10 bases between. The germline CDR1 and CDR2 sequences are GTSNPN and SVGIG (reference sequence). CDR3 in amino acids: CAWTGTGTEAFF. The DNA of the CDR3 is TGTGCCTGGACAGGGACTGGCACTGAAGCTTTCTTT. Full variable domain (outside the CDR3, taken from reference TRBV30 and TRBJ1-1): SQTIHQWPATLVQPVGSPLSLECTVEGTSNPNLYWYRQAAGRGLQLLFYSVGIGQISSEVPQNLSASRPQDRQFILSSKKLLLSDSGFYLCAWTGTGTEAFFGQGTRLTVV.

The rearrangement links TRBV7-2 to TRBJ1-5; D possibly corresponds to TRBD1 (5 bases). CDR1 and CDR2 from the germline V gene are SGHTA and FQGNSA. The CDR3 runs to 16 residues. V gave up 1 base and J gave up 2 bases, with 12 bases separating them. DNA of the CDR3: TGTGCCAGCAGCTTAGGAAAGGGGAAGGGCAATCAGCCCCAGCATTTT. Amino acids: CASSLGKGKGNQPQHF.

This chain uses TRBV18 with TRBJ2-5, with D maybe TRBD2 (6 bases). The end of the DNA fits TRBJ2-7 better, so the J call may be wrong. Germline V gene lookup returns CDR1 KGHSH and CDR2 LQKENI. This CDR3 contains 14 residues. The CDR3 sequence: CASSPRTGTGEQYF. The DNA of the CDR3 is TGTGCCAGCTCACCTCGGACTGGGACTGGCGAGCAGTACTTC.

Of note for this clone: Within the sample, other DNA sequences also encode this same CDR3. The V call is TRBV9, the J call TRBJ2-6, with 8 nucleotides matching TRBD1. This CDR3 contains 17 residues. The V gene end was trimmed by 0 bases and the J gene end by 4 bases; junction bases not matched to a gene: 6. The germline CDR1 and CDR2 sequences are SGDLS and YYNGEE. The CDR3 DNA reads as TGTGCCAGCAGCGTAGTATCAGGGGGCGCCGGGGCCAACGTCCTGACTTTC. Translation: CASSVVSGGAGANVLTF.